Presented here are 21 T cell receptor beta chains from one specimen sequenced in a study of cytomegalovirus exposure and HLA in healthy donors. The table came from immunoSEQ multiplex PCR; TCRdb's copy has only in-frame clones and leaves some out. This table has about 56,000 clones, 85% to 95% appearing once. The sequenced material came from PBMCs. All receptors come from a man aged 18 to 30 in good health and CMV-seronegative.

The chain uses TRBV5-5 and TRBJ2-5; the D gene is possibly TRBD2 (5 bases). There are 16 residues in the CDR3. Deletions cut 0 bases from V and 1 base from J, with 13 bases between. Germline V CDR1 and CDR2: SGHKS, YYEKEE (reference sequence). The CDR3 reads CASSLGAAVGQETQYF. In nucleotides, the CDR3 is TGTGCCAGCAGCTTGGGAGCGGCAGTGGGCCAAGAGACCCAGTACTTC.

The rearrangement links TRBV5-1 to TRBJ2-1; 9 nucleotides match TRBD2. J gave up 6 bases and V 0 bases, and 7 bases lay outside the gene matches. The CDR3 contains 16 residues. Germline V CDR1 and CDR2: SGHRS, YFSETQ. CDR3 nucleotides: TGCGCCAGCAGCTTGGTGGCGGGAGGGCAGCTCAATGAGCAGTTCTTC. Its translation: CASSLVAGGQLNEQFF. Combining the CDR3 with reference TRBV5-1 and TRBJ2-1 gives the whole variable domain KAGVTQTPRYLIKTRGQQVTLSCSPISGHRSVSWYQQTPGQGLQFLFEYFSETQRNKGNFPGRFSGRQFSNSRSEMNVSTLELGDSALYLCASSLVAGGQLNEQFFGPGTRLTVL.

The chain carries TRBV7-2 and TRBJ2-1; 7 bases fit TRBD2. The V and J ends lost 0 bases and 6 bases, in that order; junction bases with no gene match: 2. The CDR3 contains 14 residues. Germline CDR1 reads SGHTA; CDR2 reads FQGNSA. CDR3: CASSLAGGVNEQFF. CDR3 in DNA: TGTGCCAGCAGCTTAGCTGGGGGGGTCAATGAGCAGTTCTTC. The full variable domain, in which reference TRBV7-2 and TRBJ2-1 provide the parts outside the CDR3, is GAGVSQSPSNKVTEKGKDVELRCDPISGHTALYWYRQSLGQGLEFLIYFQGNSAPDKSGLPSDRFSAERTGGSVSTLTIQRTQQEDSAVYLCASSLAGGVNEQFFGPGTRLTVL.

The J gene is TRBJ2-7, the V gene TRBV7-2, with a weak D call TRBD2 (6 bases). Germline V gives CDR1 SGHTA, CDR2 FQGNSA. V dropped 5 bases and J dropped 0 bases, with 17 bases sitting between them. The CDR3 totals 16 residues. Here the CDR3 DNA reads TGTGCCAGCAGCCTCGGGACTCCCGTAAACTCCTACGAGCAGTACTTC. Protein product: CASSLGTPVNSYEQYF.

The J gene is TRBJ2-2, the V gene TRBV7-8; D remains ambiguous. The CDR3 runs to 12 residues. V gave up 5 bases and J gave up 9 bases, with 10 bases separating them. Germline values: CDR1 SGHVS, CDR2 FQNEAQ. CDR3 amino acids: CASSPGPRELFF. The CDR3 region has the DNA TGTGCCAGCAGCCCAGGTCCTCGGGAGCTGTTTTTT. The variable domain in full, completed from reference TRBV7-8 and TRBJ2-2, reads GAGVSQSPRYKVAKRGQDVALRCDPISGHVSLFWYQQALGQGPEFLTYFQNEAQLDKSGLPSDRFFAERPEGSVSTLKIQRTQQEDSAVYLCASSPGPRELFFGEGSRLTVL.

The chain is built from TRBV13 and TRBJ1-4, with D possibly being TRBD1 (6 bases). Germline CDR1 is PRHDT and CDR2 is FYEKMQ (reference sequence). This CDR3 has 16 amino acids. V shed 2 bases and J shed 8 bases, with 18 bases lying between them. CDR3 amino acids: CASSLSGTKDWEKLFF. DNA for the CDR3: TGTGCCAGCAGCTTATCGGGGACAAAGGACTGGGAAAAACTGTTTTTT.

The rearrangement uses TRBV18 and TRBJ1-4; no clear D gene. This CDR3 region has 14 residues. Germline V gives CDR1 KGHSH, CDR2 LQKENI. The ends were cut back, 3 bases at V and 6 bases at J, with 11 bases in the middle. The CDR3 bases are TGTGCCAGCTCACCTTATAGGACTGATGAAAAACTGTTTTTT. It encodes CASSPYRTDEKLFF.

The CDR3 sequence is CASTFEGETQYF. The DNA of the CDR3 is TGTGCCAGCACGTTCGAGGGAGAGACCCAGTACTTC. V gene TRBV2 combines with J gene TRBJ2-5; the D gene is possibly TRBD2 (5 bases). Trimming removed 7 bases at V and 4 bases at J, with 10 bases between. Germline V gene data show CDR1 as SNHLY and CDR2 as FYNNEI. CDR3 size: 12 residues.

CDR3: CASSIRGVDAGELFF. The CDR3 bases are TGTGCCAGTAGTATACGTGGAGTCGACGCCGGGGAGCTGTTTTTT. The chain is built from TRBV19 and TRBJ2-2, with D unclear. The germline CDR1 and CDR2 sequences are LNHDA and SQIVND (reference sequence). V lost 2 bases to trimming and J lost 6 bases, with 13 bases between them. The CDR3 runs to 15 residues.

The chain combines TRBV19 with TRBJ1-5; 7 nucleotides line up with TRBD1. This CDR3 region has 14 residues. Germline V gives CDR1 LNHDA, CDR2 SQIVND (reference sequence). The V and J ends lost 3 bases and 2 bases, in that order; junction bases with no gene match: 1. CDR3 amino acids: CASSIQGGNQPQHF. The CDR3, as DNA: TGTGCCAGTAGTATTCAGGGGGGCAATCAGCCCCAGCATTTT.

The V and J genes are TRBV10-3 and TRBJ1-4; D perhaps matches TRBD1 (6 bases). V was cut by 0 bases and J by 8 bases, with 16 bases left in between. Germline V gives CDR1 ENHRY, CDR2 SYGVKD. This CDR3 has 16 amino acids. As DNA, the CDR3 is TGTGCCATCAGTGAGTCTTCGGGGGGCTCAGGCGAAAAACTGTTTTTT. It encodes CAISESSGGSGEKLFF.

This clone was detected only once. This chain links TRBV29-1 with TRBJ2-7, with TRBD2 matching over 12 bases. The germline V gene encodes CDR1 SQVTM and CDR2 ANQGSEA. The ends lost 2 bases at V and 2 bases at J; junction bases unmatched: 13. The CDR3 has 18 residues. As DNA, the CDR3 is TGCAGCGTTGAAACCGGGACAGATTCTAGCGGGAGGGCCTACGAGCAGTACTTC. Encoded protein: CSVETGTDSSGRAYEQYF.

The chain couples TRBV6-5 to TRBJ2-7; D may be TRBD2 (7 bases). Germline V gene lookup returns CDR1 MNHEY and CDR2 SVGAGI. V was shortened by 0 bases and J by 12 bases, with 18 bases between the two germline ends. The CDR3 is made up of 14 amino acids. The CDR3 spells CASSYSTGGTDRYF. CDR3 DNA sequence: TGTGCCAGCAGTTACTCGACGGGGGGCACCGATCGGTACTTC.

Concerning this clone itself: One end of the junction varies from germline; a read error may be responsible. The same CDR3 can be traced to other DNA sequences in this sample. The chain carries TRBV4-3 and TRBJ2-1; 7 nucleotides align to TRBD2. The V gene's germline CDR1 is LGHNA and CDR2 YSLEER. There are 12 residues in the CDR3. This CDR3 is CASSQDGGEQFF. The CDR3 coding sequence is TGCGCTAGCAGCCAAGACGGGGGGGAGCAGTTCTTC.

V is TRBV2 and J is TRBJ2-5; the match to TRBD2 covers 8 bases. The CDR3 has 13 residues. Germline assignment: CDR1 SNHLY and CDR2 FYNNEI. V was pared by 6 bases and J by 5 bases, with 5 bases of the junction left unmatched. The CDR3 region is CASRGLGRETQYF. The CDR3 nucleotides are TGTGCCAGCAGGGGACTAGGCCGGGAGACCCAGTACTTC. Drawing the rest from reference TRBV2 and TRBJ2-5, the complete variable domain is EPEVTQTPSHQVTQMGQEVILRCVPISNHLYFYWYRQILGQKVEFLVSFYNNEISEKSEIFDDQFSVERPDGSNFTLKIRSTKLEDSAMYFCASRGLGRETQYFGPGTRLLVL.

The genes are TRBV6-5 and TRBJ1-2; TRBD1 is a possible D gene (6 bases). Germline-derived CDR1 and CDR2 are MNHEY and SVGAGI. V was trimmed by 6 bases and J by 8 bases, leaving 19 bases between them. The CDR3 sequence is 14 residues long. The CDR3 bases are TGTGCCAGCAGCCAGCTTGGGAGGGGGGACGGCTACACCTTC. It encodes CASSQLGRGDGYTF.

The V gene is TRBV5-6, the J gene TRBJ1-1; D remains unclear. This CDR3 comprises 13 residues. Germline loops: CDR1 SGHDT, CDR2 YYEEEE. The V end lost 6 bases, the J end lost 1 base, and 10 bases lay between the germline ends. The CDR3 loop is CASNAGWNTEAFF. In DNA, the CDR3 is TGTGCCAGCAACGCGGGTTGGAACACTGAAGCTTTCTTT. Full variable domain (remainder filled in from reference TRBV5-6 and TRBJ1-1): DAGVTQSPTHLIKTRGQQVTLRCSPKSGHDTVSWYQQALGQGPQFIFQYYEEEERQRGNFPDRFSGHQFPNYSSELNVNALLLGDSALYLCASNAGWNTEAFFGQGTRLTVV.

The chain uses TRBV2 and TRBJ2-3; 8 nucleotides agree with TRBD1. Germline V gene data show CDR1 as SNHLY and CDR2 as FYNNEI. This CDR3 comprises 20 residues. V shed 3 bases, J shed 3 bases, and the junction held 20 bases outside the gene matches. CDR3 DNA: TGTGCCAGCAGTGAGAGGACAGGGCTCGGCATTAGAACTGAGACAGATACGCAGTATTTT. Protein product: CASSERTGLGIRTETDTQYF.

V is TRBV6-6 and J is TRBJ2-5; TRBD1 agrees at 9 bases. CDR3 length: 15 residues. The germline gives CDR1 MNHNY, CDR2 SVGAGI (reference sequence). Trimming removed 0 bases from V and 5 bases from J; junction bases left unmatched: 4. CDR3 nucleotide sequence: TGTGCCAGCAGTTACTCAGGGACAGGGATTGAGACCCAGTACTTC. Translated: CASSYSGTGIETQYF.

The rearrangement uses TRBV18 and TRBJ2-7; the match to TRBD2 covers 8 bases. Germline V gene data show CDR1 as KGHSH and CDR2 as LQKENI. The CDR3 length is 13 residues. J was trimmed by 9 bases and V by 3 bases; bases with no gene match: 7. The CDR3 sequence is CASSPGAGVRQYF. CDR3 nucleotide sequence: TGTGCCAGCTCACCGGGAGCGGGAGTTAGGCAGTACTTC.

This clone was recorded once. This chain joins TRBV28 and TRBJ2-5, with TRBD2 matching over 8 bases. This CDR3 is built from 13 residues. J lost 7 bases, V lost 2 bases, and 3 bases had no gene match. Germline CDR1 is MDHEN and CDR2 is SYDVKM. CDR3 protein: CASSLNGGGTQYF. The CDR3 bases are TGTGCCAGCAGTTTAAACGGGGGGGGGACCCAGTACTTC.